This T cell receptor (beta chain) is drawn from a study of OX40 agonist ivuxolimab in advanced cancers. Study background: Recorded diagnoses for dose-escalation patients were hepatocellular carcinoma, melanoma, renal cell or head and neck cancer. Broader study findings: Which antigen the expanded peripheral T cells recognized is unknown.

Worth noting for this clone: Its antigen is still unknown.

Germline CDR1 reads GTSNPN; CDR2 reads SVGIG (reference sequence). CDR3 length: 13 amino acids. Losses at the gene ends were 4 bases for V and 3 bases for J; bases not matched to a gene: 3. Using immunoSEQ multiplex PCR, the repertoire was profiled, and TCRdb retains in-frame clones only, with some absent. The profile shows roughly 66,000 clones, 75% to 85% of them singletons. The TCR was taken from an adult with an advanced solid tumor such as melanoma, head and neck, liver or kidney cancer. Material: CD4+ or CD8+ T cells sorted from blood, obtained in a trial of the OX40 agonist ivuxolimab. V gene TRBV30 combines with J gene TRBJ2-4; 7 bases align to TRBD1. The CDR3 DNA reads TGTGCCTGGAATCGGGACAGCAAAAACATTCAGTACTTC. Translating it yields CAWNRDSKNIQYF.